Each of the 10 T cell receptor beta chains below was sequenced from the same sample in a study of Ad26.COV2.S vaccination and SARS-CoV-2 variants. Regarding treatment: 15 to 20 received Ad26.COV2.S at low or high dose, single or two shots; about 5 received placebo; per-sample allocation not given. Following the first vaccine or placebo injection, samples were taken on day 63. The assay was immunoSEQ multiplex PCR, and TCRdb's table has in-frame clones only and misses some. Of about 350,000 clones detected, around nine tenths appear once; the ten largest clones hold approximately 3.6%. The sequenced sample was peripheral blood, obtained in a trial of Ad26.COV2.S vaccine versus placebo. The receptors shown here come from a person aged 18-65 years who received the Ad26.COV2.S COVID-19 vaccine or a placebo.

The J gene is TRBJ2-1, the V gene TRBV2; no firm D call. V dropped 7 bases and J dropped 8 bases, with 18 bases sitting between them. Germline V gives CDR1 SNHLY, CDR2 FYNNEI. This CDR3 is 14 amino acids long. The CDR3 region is CASMTTPSGDEQFF. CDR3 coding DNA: TGTGCCAGCATGACGACCCCGTCTGGGGATGAGCAGTTCTTC.

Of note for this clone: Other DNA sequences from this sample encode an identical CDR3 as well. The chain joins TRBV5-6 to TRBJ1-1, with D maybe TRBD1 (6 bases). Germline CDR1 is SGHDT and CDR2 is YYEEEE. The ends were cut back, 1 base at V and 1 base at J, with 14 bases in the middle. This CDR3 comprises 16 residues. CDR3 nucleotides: TGTGCCAGCAGCTTGTCTGGCTGGACAGCGAACACTGAAGCTTTCTTT. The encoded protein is CASSLSGWTANTEAFF.

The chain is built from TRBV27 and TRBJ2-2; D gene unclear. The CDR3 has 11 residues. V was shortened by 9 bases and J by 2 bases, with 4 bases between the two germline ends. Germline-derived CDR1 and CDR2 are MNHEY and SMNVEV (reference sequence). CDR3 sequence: CASKNTGELFF. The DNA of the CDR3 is TGTGCCAGTAAAAACACCGGGGAGCTGTTTTTT.

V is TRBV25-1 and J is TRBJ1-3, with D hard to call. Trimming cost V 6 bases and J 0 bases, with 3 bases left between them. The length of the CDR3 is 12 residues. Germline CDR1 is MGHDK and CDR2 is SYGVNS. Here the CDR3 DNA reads TGTGCCAGCAGGAGCTCTGGAAACACCATATATTTT. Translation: CASRSSGNTIYF.

CDR3 sequence reads: CAWSVLGGHEQFF. The CDR3 DNA reads TGTGCCTGGAGTGTACTAGGAGGCCATGAGCAGTTCTTC. V usage is TRBV30 and J usage is TRBJ2-1, with D possibly matching TRBD2 (5 bases). This CDR3 has 13 amino acids. Germline loops: CDR1 GTSNPN, CDR2 SVGIG (reference sequence). The ends were cut back, 0 bases at V and 8 bases at J, with 11 bases in the middle.

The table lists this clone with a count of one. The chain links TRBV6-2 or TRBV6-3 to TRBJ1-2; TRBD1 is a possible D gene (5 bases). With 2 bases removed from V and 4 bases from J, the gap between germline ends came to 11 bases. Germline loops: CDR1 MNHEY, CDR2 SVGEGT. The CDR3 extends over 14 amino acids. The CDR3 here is CASSYDGGGYGYTF. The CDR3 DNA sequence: TGTGCCAGCAGTTACGATGGGGGAGGCTATGGCTACACCTTC.

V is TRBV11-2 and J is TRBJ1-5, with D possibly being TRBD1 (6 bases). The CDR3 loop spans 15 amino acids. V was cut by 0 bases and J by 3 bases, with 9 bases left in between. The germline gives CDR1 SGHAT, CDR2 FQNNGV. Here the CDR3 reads CASSLEAGDNQPQHF. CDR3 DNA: TGTGCCAGCAGCTTAGAGGCAGGGGACAATCAGCCCCAGCATTTT.

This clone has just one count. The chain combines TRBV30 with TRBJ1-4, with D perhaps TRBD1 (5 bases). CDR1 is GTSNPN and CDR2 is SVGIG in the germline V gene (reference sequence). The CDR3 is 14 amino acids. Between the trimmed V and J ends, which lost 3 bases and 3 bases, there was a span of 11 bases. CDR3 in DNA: TGTGCCTGGAGCACTCAGGGACCTAATGAAAAACTGTTTTTT. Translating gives CAWSTQGPNEKLFF.

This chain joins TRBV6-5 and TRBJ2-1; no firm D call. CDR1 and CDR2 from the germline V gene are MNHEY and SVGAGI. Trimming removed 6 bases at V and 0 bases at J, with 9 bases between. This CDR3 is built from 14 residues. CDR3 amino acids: CASRYLSSYNEQFF. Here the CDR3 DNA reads TGTGCCAGCAGATACCTGAGCTCCTACAATGAGCAGTTCTTC.

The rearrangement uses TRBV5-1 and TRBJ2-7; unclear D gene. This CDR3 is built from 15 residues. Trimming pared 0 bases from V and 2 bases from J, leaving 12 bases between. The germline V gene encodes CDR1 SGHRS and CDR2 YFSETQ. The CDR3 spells CASSLEGSPTYEQYF. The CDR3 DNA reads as TGCGCCAGCAGCTTGGAGGGCAGCCCAACCTACGAGCAGTACTTC.